This TCR beta chain was captured in a study of OX40 agonist ivuxolimab in advanced cancers. The wider study: Every 2 weeks, ivuxolimab was infused into the patients intravenously at between 0.01 and 10 mg/kg.

Repertoires were generated with immunoSEQ multiplex PCR, while TCRdb's copy carries only in-frame clones and drops some. The sample records about 100,000 clones, 90% being singletons. Whole-study results and caveats: Patients with a partial response at 0.1-3.0 mg/kg had among the lowest clonal expansion.

This CDR3 has 14 residues. Germline CDR1 SGHTA, CDR2 FQGNSA. With V trimmed by 6 bases and J by 2 bases, 4 bases remained unmatched. Of note for this clone: Antigen unknown.

The chain is built from TRBV7-2 and TRBJ1-2; 9 bases are shared with TRBD1. This clonotype originated in an adult with an advanced solid tumor such as melanoma, head and neck, liver or kidney cancer. The source was CD4+ or CD8+ T cells sorted from blood, collected in a trial of the OX40 agonist ivuxolimab. The CDR3 protein is CASRQGQGNYGYTF. The CDR3 bases are TGTGCCAGCAGACAGGGACAGGGAAACTATGGCTACACCTTC.